The sequence of this T cell receptor beta chain was determined in a study of cytomegalovirus exposure and HLA in healthy donors. Healthy donors of bone marrow made up the group. With V trimmed by 0 bases and J by 8 bases, 7 bases remained unmatched. This CDR3 contains 17 residues. Germline V gene data show CDR1 as LGHNA and CDR2 as YSLEER. Overall study results and limits: High specificity and sensitivity for cytomegalovirus status were reported for the classifier.

It was with 60 Vbeta and 13 Jbeta primers that the PCR ran. Libraries were prepared by immunoSEQ multiplex PCR; TCRdb keeps only in-frame clonotypes and omits some of them. The data contain around 160,000 clones, roughly 79% of them seen just once; the ten biggest clones take up roughly 13%. As to this clone: Its cognate antigen is unknown.

This receptor was obtained from a man aged 45-65 years in good health and CMV-seropositive. The chain joins TRBV4-3 to TRBJ2-2, with TRBD1 matching 12 bases. The sequenced sample consisted of PBMCs. CDR3 amino acids: CASSQEAGTGGVGELFF. The DNA for the CDR3 is TGCGCCAGCAGCCAAGAAGCGGGGACAGGGGGCGTTGGGGAGCTGTTTTTT.